This T cell receptor beta chain was identified during a study of blood T cell repertoires in COVID-19. This clone is a singleton in its sample. Libraries were prepared by immunoSEQ multiplex PCR; TCRdb keeps only in-frame clonotypes and omits some of them. The data contain 170,000 or so clones, roughly 88% of them seen just once; the ten biggest clones take up less than 8.5%. The germline CDR1 and CDR2 sequences are SNHLY and FYNNEI. V was trimmed by 4 bases and J by 6 bases, leaving 3 bases between them. This CDR3 spans 10 amino acids. The receptor was derived from a woman in her forties or fifties who had recovered from COVID-19. Sequenced: PBMCs or T cells enriched from blood (not recorded which). The chain joins TRBV2 to TRBJ1-2; D is unclear. In nucleotides, the CDR3 is TGTGCCAGCAGTGGAGATGGCTACACCTTC. Protein sequence: CASSGDGYTF.